This TCR beta chain appears in the sequencing data of a study of PD-L1 blockade in urothelial cancer. Deletions cut 6 bases from V and 0 bases from J, with 18 bases between. This CDR3 has 16 residues. Germline CDR1 SEHNR, CDR2 FQNEAQ (reference sequence). Clones were sequenced by immunoSEQ multiplex PCR, and TCRdb holds only the in-frame ones, with some missing. The sample records 60,000 to 85,000 clones, 75% to 90% being singletons. The specimen was PBMCs, collected around atezolizumab (anti-PD-L1) treatment. The TCR was taken from a woman in her 70s with urothelial cancer. This chain joins TRBV7-9 and TRBJ2-7; tentatively, D is TRBD1 (5 bases). CDR3 sequence (DNA): TGTGCCAGCAGTCAACCCAGGGCGGAAATCTCCTACGAGCAGTACTTC. This encodes CASSQPRAEISYEQYF.